This TCR beta chain is drawn from a study of blood T cell repertoires in COVID-19. Sequenced by immunoSEQ multiplex PCR; TCRdb stores in-frame clones only, minus some. The sample records about 430,000 clones, roughly 90% being singletons. Participants reported their clinical history, and cohort assignment relied on those reports. Germline CDR1 and CDR2: SGHKS and YYEKEE (reference sequence). The CDR3 consists of 17 residues. The ends lost 0 bases at V and 2 bases at J; junction bases unmatched: 10. The chain joins TRBV5-5 to TRBJ2-7; 8 positions match TRBD1. The receptor was isolated from a woman between 18 and 29 years old who had been exposed to COVID-19. Sequencing input: PBMCs or T cells enriched from blood (not recorded which). The CDR3 reads CASSLASLETGAYEQYF. The CDR3 coding sequence is TGTGCCAGCAGCTTGGCCTCGCTCGAGACAGGGGCCTACGAGCAGTACTTC. Complete variable domain (other parts from reference TRBV5-5 and TRBJ2-7): DAGVTQSPTHLIKTRGQQVTLRCSPISGHKSVSWYQQVLGQGPQFIFQYYEKEERGRGNFPDRFSARQFPNYSSELNVNALLLGDSALYLCASSLASLETGAYEQYFGPGTRLTVT.